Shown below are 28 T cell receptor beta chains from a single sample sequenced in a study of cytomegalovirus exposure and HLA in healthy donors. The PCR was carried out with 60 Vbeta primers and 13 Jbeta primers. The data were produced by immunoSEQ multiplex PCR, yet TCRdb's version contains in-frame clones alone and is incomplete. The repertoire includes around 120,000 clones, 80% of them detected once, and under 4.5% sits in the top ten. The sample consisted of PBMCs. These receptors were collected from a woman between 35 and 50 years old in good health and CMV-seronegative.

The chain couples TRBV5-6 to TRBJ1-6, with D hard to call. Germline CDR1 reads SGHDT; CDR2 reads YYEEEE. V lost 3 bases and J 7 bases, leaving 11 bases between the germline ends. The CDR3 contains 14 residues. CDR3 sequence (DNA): TGTGCCAGCAGCTCCGCCGGTGTGAATTCACCCCTCCACTTT. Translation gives CASSSAGVNSPLHF.

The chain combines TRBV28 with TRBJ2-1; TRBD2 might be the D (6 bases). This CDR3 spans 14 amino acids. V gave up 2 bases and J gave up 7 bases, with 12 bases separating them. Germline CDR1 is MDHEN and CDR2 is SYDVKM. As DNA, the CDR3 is TGTGCCAGCAGTTTACCCGGGACTCGGAATGAGCAGTTCTTC. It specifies CASSLPGTRNEQFF.

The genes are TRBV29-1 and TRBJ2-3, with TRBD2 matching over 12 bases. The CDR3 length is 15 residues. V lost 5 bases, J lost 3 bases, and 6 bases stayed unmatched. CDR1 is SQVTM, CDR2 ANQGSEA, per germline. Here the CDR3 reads CSVRPGTSGTDTQYF. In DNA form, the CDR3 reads TGCAGCGTTAGACCCGGGACTAGCGGGACAGATACGCAGTATTTT.

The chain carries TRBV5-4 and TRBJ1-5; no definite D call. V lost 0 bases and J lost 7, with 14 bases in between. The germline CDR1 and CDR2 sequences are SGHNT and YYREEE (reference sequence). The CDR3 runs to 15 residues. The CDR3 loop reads CASSLGAGGGQPQHF. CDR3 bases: TGTGCCAGCAGCTTGGGGGCAGGTGGAGGGCAGCCCCAGCATTTT.

The CDR3 region has the DNA TGTGCCAGCAGTGATAGGAACCAGGGTTTCGAAAAACTGTTTTTT. Encoded protein: CASSDRNQGFEKLFF. V usage is TRBV2 and J usage is TRBJ1-4, with D perhaps TRBD1 (5 bases). Germline V CDR1 and CDR2: SNHLY, FYNNEI. The ends were cut back, 3 bases at V and 8 bases at J, with 16 bases in the middle. CDR3 length equals 15 residues.

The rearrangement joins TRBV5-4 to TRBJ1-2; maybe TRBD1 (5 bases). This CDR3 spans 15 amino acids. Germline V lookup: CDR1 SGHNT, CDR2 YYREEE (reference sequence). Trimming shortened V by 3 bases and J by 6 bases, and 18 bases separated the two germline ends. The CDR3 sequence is CASSSGHPPGNGYTF. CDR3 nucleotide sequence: TGTGCCAGCAGCTCCGGACATCCTCCAGGCAATGGCTACACCTTC.

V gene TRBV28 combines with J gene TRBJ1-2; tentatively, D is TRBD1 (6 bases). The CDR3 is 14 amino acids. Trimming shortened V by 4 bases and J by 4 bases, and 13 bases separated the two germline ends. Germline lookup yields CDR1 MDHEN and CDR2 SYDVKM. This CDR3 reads CASSSDSLLYGYTF. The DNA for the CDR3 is TGTGCCAGCAGTTCGGACAGCCTGCTCTATGGCTACACCTTC.

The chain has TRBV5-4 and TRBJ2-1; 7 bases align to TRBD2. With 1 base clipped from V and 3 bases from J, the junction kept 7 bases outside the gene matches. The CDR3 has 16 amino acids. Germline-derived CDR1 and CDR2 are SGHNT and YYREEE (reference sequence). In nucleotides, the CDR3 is TGTGCCAGCAGCTTGTATTTGTCTAGCGGCTACAATGAGCAGTTCTTC. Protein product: CASSLYLSSGYNEQFF.

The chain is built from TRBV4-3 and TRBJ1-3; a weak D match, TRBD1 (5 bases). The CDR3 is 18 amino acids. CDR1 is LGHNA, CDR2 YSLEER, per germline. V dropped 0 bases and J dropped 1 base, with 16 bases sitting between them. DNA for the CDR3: TGCGCCAGCAGCCAAGAAGTCAGCCCCGGGGGGTCTGGAAACACCATATATTTT. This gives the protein CASSQEVSPGGSGNTIYF.

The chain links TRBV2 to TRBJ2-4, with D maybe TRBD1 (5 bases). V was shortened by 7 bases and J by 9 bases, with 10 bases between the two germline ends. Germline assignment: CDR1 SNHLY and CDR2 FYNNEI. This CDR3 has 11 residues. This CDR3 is CASTLQGIQYF. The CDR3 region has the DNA TGTGCCAGCACCTTGCAGGGCATTCAGTACTTC.

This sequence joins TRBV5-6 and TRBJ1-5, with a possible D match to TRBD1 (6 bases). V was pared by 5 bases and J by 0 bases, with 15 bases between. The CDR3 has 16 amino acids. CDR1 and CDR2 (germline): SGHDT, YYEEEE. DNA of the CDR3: TGTGCCAGCAGGTGGACGAACAGGGATAGCAATCAGCCCCAGCATTTT. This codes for CASRWTNRDSNQPQHF.

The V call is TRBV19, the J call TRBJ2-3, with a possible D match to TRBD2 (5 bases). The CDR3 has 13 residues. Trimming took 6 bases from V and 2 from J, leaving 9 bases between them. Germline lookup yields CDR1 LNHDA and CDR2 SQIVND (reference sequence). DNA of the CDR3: TGTGCCAGTAGGCGGGCCAACACAGATACGCAGTATTTT. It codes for CASRRANTDTQYF.

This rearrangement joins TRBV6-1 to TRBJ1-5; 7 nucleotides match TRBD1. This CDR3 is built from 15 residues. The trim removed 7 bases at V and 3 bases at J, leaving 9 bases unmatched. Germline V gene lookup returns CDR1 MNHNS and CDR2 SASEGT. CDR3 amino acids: CASNYRGSANQPQHF. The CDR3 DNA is TGTGCCAGCAACTACAGGGGAAGCGCCAATCAGCCCCAGCATTTT.

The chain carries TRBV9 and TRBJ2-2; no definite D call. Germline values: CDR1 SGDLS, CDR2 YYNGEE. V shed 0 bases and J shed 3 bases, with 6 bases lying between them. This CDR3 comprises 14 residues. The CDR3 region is CASSVGDYTGELFF. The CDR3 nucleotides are TGTGCCAGCAGCGTAGGCGACTACACCGGGGAGCTGTTTTTT.

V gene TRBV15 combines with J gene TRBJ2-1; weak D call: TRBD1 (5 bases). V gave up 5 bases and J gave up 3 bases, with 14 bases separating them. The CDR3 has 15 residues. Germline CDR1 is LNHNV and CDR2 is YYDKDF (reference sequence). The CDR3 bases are TGTGCCACCAGCTGGGGTAGAAGGGGCTACAATGAGCAGTTCTTC. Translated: CATSWGRRGYNEQFF.

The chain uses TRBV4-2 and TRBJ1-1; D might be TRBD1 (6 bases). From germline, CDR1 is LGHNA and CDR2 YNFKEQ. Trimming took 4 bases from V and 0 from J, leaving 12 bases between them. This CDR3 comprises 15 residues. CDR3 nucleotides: TGTGCCAGCAGCCTCCCTTGGACAGTGAACACTGAAGCTTTCTTT. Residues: CASSLPWTVNTEAFF.

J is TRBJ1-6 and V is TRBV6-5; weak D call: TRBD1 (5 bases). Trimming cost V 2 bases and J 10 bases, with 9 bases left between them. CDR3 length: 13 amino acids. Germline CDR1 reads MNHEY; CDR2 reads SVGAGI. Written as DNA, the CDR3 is TGTGCCAGCAGTTACCCAGGGCAATCACCCCTCCACTTT. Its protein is CASSYPGQSPLHF.

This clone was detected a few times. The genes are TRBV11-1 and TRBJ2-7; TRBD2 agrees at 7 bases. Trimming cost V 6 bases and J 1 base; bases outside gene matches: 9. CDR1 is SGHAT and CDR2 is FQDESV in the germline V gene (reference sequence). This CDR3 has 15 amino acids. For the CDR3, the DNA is TGTGCCAGCAGTATGCTAGCGGAACCGTCCTACGAGCAGTACTTC. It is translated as CASSMLAEPSYEQYF.

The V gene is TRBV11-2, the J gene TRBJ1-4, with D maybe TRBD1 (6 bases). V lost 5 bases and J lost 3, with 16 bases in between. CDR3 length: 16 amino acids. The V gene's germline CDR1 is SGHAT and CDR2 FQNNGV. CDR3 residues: CASSQRAQGSNEKLFF. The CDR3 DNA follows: TGTGCCAGCAGCCAAAGAGCACAGGGTTCTAATGAAAAACTGTTTTTT.

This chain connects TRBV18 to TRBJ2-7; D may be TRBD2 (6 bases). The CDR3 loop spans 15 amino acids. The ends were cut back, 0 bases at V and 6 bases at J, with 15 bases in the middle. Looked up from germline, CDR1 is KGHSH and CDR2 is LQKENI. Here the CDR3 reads CASSPPEGQGVEQYF. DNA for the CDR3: TGTGCCAGCTCACCACCGGAGGGTCAGGGCGTCGAGCAGTACTTC.

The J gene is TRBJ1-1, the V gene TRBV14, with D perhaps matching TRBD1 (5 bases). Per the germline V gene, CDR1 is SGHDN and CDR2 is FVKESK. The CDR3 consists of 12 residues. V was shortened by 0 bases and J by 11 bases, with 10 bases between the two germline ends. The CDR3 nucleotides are TGTGCCAGCAGCCAAGACGGGGGGTGGGCTTTCTTT. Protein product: CASSQDGGWAFF.

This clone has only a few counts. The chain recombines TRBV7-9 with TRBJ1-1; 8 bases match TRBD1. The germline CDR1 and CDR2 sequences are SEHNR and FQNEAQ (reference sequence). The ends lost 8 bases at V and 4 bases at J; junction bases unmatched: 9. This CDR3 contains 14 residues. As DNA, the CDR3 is TGTGCCAGCCTTAAGCAGGGGGCAGGCACTGAAGCTTTCTTT. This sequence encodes CASLKQGAGTEAFF.

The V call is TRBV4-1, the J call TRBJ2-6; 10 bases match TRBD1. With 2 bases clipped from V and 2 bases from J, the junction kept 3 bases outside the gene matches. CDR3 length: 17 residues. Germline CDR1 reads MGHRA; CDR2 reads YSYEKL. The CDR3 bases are TGCGCCAGCAGCCAACCCGGACAGGGGGCTGGGGCCAACGTCCTGACTTTC. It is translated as CASSQPGQGAGANVLTF.

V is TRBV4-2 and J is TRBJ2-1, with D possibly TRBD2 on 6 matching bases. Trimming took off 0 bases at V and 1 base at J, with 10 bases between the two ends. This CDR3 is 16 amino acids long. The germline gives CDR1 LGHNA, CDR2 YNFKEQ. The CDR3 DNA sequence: TGTGCCAGCAGCCAAGATGCTAGCGAATCCTACAATGAGCAGTTCTTC. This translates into CASSQDASESYNEQFF.

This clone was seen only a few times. CDR3 sequence: CASATLNTEAFF. The CDR3, as DNA: TGTGCTAGTGCTACCTTGAACACTGAAGCTTTCTTT. The rearrangement joins TRBV12-5 to TRBJ1-1; D not certain. The CDR3 has 12 residues. Trimming took 7 bases from V and 0 from J, leaving 6 bases between them. Germline CDR1 is LGHNT and CDR2 is FRNRAP.

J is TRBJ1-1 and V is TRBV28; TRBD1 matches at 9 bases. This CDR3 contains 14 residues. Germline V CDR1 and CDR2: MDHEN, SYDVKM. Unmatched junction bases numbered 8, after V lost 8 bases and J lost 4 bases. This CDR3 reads CASLKQGAPTEAFF. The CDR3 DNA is TGTGCCAGCCTAAAACAGGGGGCGCCCACTGAAGCTTTCTTT.

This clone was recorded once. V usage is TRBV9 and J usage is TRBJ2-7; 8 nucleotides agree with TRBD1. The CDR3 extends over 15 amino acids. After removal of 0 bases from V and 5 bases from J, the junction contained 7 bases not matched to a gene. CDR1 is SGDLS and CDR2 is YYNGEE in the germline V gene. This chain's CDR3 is CASSVGPQGADEQYF. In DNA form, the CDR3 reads TGTGCCAGCAGCGTAGGGCCCCAGGGGGCGGACGAGCAGTACTTC.

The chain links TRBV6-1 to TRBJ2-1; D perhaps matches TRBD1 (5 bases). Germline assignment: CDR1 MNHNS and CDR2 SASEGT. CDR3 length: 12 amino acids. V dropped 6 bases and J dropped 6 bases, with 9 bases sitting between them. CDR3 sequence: CASRPRANEQFF. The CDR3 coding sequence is TGTGCCAGCAGGCCCAGGGCCAATGAGCAGTTCTTC.